The 10 T cell receptor beta chains reported below all come from one sample, sequenced in a study of cytomegalovirus exposure and HLA in healthy donors. With 60 Vbeta and 13 Jbeta primers, the PCR was carried out. Here immunoSEQ multiplex PCR was the method, and the copy in TCRdb shows in-frame clones only, minus some. Of some 150,000 clones listed, roughly 70% are singletons. What was sequenced was PBMCs. The receptors derive from a woman aged 60 to 75 in good health and CMV-seropositive.

The CDR3 sequence is CASSLVQGAHGELFF. The CDR3 DNA follows: TGCGCCAGCAGCTTGGTGCAGGGGGCTCACGGGGAGCTGTTTTTT. The chain is built from TRBV5-1 and TRBJ2-2; TRBD1 matches at 8 bases. The junction had 5 bases not matched to a gene; V was cut back by 0 bases and J by 7 bases. The CDR3 extends over 15 amino acids. Germline V gene lookup returns CDR1 SGHRS and CDR2 YFSETQ.

The V and J genes are TRBV2 and TRBJ2-7; D gene ambiguous. Looked up from germline, CDR1 is SNHLY and CDR2 is FYNNEI. The V end was cut by 8 bases, the J end by 2 bases, with 4 bases between. The CDR3 is made up of 10 amino acids. DNA of the CDR3: TGTGCCAGCTCCACCTACGAGCAGTACTTC. As protein: CASSTYEQYF.

This clone has more than one count but fewer than ten. In DNA form, the CDR3 reads TGCAGCGTTGAGAGACAGAGGAACACTGAAGCTTTCTTT. Residues: CSVERQRNTEAFF. V and J are TRBV29-1 and TRBJ1-1; TRBD1 might be the D (5 bases). V lost 3 bases and J 1 base, leaving 9 bases between the germline ends. Germline assignment: CDR1 SQVTM and CDR2 ANQGSEA. The CDR3 extends over 13 amino acids.

This sequence joins TRBV5-1 and TRBJ1-1, with a weak D call TRBD1 (6 bases). CDR1 and CDR2 (germline): SGHRS, YFSETQ. With 4 bases removed from V and 0 bases from J, the gap between germline ends came to 22 bases. The length of the CDR3 is 18 residues. The DNA for the CDR3 is TGCGCCAGCAGCCCCCTGGGCGGGGGCTCGTTCATGAACACTGAAGCTTTCTTT. Amino acid sequence: CASSPLGGGSFMNTEAFF. The full variable domain, its missing parts supplied by reference TRBV5-1 and TRBJ1-1, is KAGVTQTPRYLIKTRGQQVTLSCSPISGHRSVSWYQQTPGQGLQFLFEYFSETQRNKGNFPGRFSGRQFSNSRSEMNVSTLELGDSALYLCASSPLGGGSFMNTEAFFGQGTRLTVV.

The rearrangement joins TRBV23-1 to TRBJ1-2; TRBD1 agrees at 8 bases. TRBV23-1 is recorded as an ORF, its role being uncertain. The CDR3 is made up of 16 amino acids. The ends lost 4 bases at V and 1 base at J; junction bases unmatched: 8. CDR3 coding DNA: TGCGCCAGCAGTCCAGGGGGCGAGGGAGTTAACTATGGCTACACCTTC. Amino acid sequence: CASSPGGEGVNYGYTF.

This rearrangement joins TRBV30 to TRBJ1-1; no clear D. V was shortened by 7 bases and J by 1 base, with 13 bases between the two germline ends. The CDR3 spans 13 residues. Germline V lookup: CDR1 GTSNPN, CDR2 SVGIG (reference sequence). DNA of the CDR3: TGTGCCTCAATAGGACTCCCGAACACTGAAGCTTTCTTT. Encoded protein: CASIGLPNTEAFF.

This clone was seen a handful of times. The chain couples TRBV29-1 to TRBJ2-1, with TRBD2 matching 10 bases. Germline V gene sequence: CDR1 SQVTM, CDR2 ANQGSEA. J gave up 12 bases and V 2 bases, and 13 bases lay outside the gene matches. The CDR3 totals 15 residues. The CDR3 spells CSVESSGRPSLMQFF. The DNA for the CDR3 is TGCAGCGTTGAATCTAGCGGGAGACCCTCCTTGATGCAGTTCTTC.

The genes are TRBV2 and TRBJ2-5, with TRBD2 matching over 7 bases. Losses at the gene ends were 7 bases for V and 1 base for J; bases not matched to a gene: 6. The germline gives CDR1 SNHLY, CDR2 FYNNEI. This CDR3 has 14 residues. CDR3 loop: CASILAVLQETQYF. The CDR3 nucleotides read TGTGCCAGCATTCTAGCGGTACTCCAAGAGACCCAGTACTTC.

V usage is TRBV6-5 and J usage is TRBJ1-2; the D is unclear. The CDR3 totals 12 residues. In germline, CDR1 is MNHEY, CDR2 SVGAGI. V lost 4 bases, J lost 3 bases, and 6 bases lay in between. The CDR3 coding sequence is TGTGCCAGCAGTTCCGGAGACTATGGCTACACCTTC. The encoded protein is CASSSGDYGYTF.

The chain combines TRBV28 with TRBJ2-7; 11 bases match TRBD2. The junction had 24 bases not matched to a gene; V was cut back by 6 bases and J by 5 bases. CDR3 length equals 20 residues. Germline-derived CDR1 and CDR2 are MDHEN and SYDVKM. The CDR3 coding sequence is TGTGCCAGCAGCCTATTTACCCTTACTAGCGGGAGAAGGATACGCCACGAGCAGTACTTC. Translated, it gives CASSLFTLTSGRRIRHEQYF.